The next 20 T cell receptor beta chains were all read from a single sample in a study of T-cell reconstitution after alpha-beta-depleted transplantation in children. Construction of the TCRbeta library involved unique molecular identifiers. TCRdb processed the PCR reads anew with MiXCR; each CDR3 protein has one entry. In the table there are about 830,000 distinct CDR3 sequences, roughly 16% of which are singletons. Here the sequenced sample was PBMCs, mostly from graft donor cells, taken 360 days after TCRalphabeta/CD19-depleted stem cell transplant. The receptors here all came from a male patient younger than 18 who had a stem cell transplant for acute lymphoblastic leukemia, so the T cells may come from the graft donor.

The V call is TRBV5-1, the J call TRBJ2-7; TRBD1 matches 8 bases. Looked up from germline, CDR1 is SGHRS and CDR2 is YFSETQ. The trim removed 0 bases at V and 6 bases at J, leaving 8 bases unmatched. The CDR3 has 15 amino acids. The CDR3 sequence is CASSLAPRGLSEQYF. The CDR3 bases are TGCGCCAGCAGCTTGGCACCCAGGGGGCTAAGCGAGCAGTACTTC.

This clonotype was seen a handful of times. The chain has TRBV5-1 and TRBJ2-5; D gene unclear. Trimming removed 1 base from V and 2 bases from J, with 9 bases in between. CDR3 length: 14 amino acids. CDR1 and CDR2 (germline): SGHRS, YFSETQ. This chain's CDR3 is CASSLLRKQETQYF. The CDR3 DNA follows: TGCGCCAGCAGCTTGCTACGGAAACAAGAGACCCAGTACTTC.

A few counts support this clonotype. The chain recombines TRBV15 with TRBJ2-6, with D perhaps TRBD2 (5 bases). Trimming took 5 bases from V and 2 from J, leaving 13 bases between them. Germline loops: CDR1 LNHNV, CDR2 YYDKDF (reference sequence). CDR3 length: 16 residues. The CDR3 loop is CATSEEAVAGANVLTF. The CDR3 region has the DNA TGTGCCACCAGCGAAGAAGCGGTCGCTGGGGCCAACGTCCTGACTTTC.

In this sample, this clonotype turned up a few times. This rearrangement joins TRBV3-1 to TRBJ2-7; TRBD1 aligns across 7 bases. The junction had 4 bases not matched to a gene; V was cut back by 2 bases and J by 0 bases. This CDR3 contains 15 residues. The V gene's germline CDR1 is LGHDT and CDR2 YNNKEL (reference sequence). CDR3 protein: CASSQTGTASYEQYF. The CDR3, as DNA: TGTGCCAGCAGCCAAACCGGGACAGCCTCCTACGAGCAGTACTTC.

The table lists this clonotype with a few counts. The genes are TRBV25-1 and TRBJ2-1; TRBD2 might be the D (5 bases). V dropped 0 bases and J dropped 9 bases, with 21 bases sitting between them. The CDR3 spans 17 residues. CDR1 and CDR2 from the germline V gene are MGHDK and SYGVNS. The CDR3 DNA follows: TGTGCCAGCAGTGAATATTACCCCGGACTTCGAAAGGGTGAGCAGTTCTTC. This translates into CASSEYYPGLRKGEQFF. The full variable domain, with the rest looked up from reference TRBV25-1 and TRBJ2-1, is EADIYQTPRYLVIGTGKKITLECSQTMGHDKMYWYQQDPGMELHLIHYSYGVNSTEKGDLSSESTVSRIRTEHFPLTLESARPSHTSQYLCASSEYYPGLRKGEQFFGPGTRLTVL.

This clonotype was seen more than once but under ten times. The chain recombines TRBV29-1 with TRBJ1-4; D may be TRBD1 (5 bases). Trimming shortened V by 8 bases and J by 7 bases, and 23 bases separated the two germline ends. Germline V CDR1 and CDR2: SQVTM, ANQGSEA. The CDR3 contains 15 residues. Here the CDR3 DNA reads TGCAGCCCTTCCTTAGCTTCGCAGGGAATTGAAAAACTGTTTTTT. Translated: CSPSLASQGIEKLFF.

CDR3 sequence (DNA): TGCAGTGCTGATACAGGGAGCCTCCTGAACACTGAAGCTTTCTTT. Its translation: CSADTGSLLNTEAFF. The chain carries TRBV20-1 and TRBJ1-1; weak D call: TRBD1 (6 bases). Trimming left V 5 bases short and J 0 bases short, with 16 bases between. There are 15 residues in the CDR3. Germline CDR1 DFQATT, CDR2 SNEGSKA (reference sequence).

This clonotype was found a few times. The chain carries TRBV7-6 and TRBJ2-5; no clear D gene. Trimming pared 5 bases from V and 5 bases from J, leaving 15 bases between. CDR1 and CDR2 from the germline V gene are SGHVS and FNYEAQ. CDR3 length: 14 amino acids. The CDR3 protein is CASSDPWQDETQYF. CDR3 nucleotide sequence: TGTGCCAGCAGCGACCCTTGGCAGGACGAGACCCAGTACTTC.

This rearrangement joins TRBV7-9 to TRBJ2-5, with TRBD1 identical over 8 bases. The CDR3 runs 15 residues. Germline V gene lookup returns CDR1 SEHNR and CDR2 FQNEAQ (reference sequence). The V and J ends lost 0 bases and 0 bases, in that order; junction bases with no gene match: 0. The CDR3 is CASSLAQGDQETQYF. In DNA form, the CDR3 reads TGTGCCAGCAGCTTAGCACAGGGGGACCAAGAGACCCAGTACTTC.

CDR3 in amino acids: CASSQGVRESDEQFF. The CDR3 bases are TGTGCCAGCAGCCAAGGCGTCCGGGAGTCCGATGAGCAGTTCTTC. This rearrangement joins TRBV3-1 to TRBJ2-1; D is perhaps TRBD2 (6 bases). The V end lost 1 base, the J end lost 8 bases, and 15 bases lay between the germline ends. From germline, CDR1 is LGHDT and CDR2 YNNKEL (reference sequence). The CDR3 runs 15 residues.

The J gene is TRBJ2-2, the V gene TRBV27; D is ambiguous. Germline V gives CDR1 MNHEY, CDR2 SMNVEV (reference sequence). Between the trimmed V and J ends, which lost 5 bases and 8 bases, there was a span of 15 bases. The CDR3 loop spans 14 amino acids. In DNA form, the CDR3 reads TGTGCCAGCAGTGGCCGTTGGTCTGTAGGGGAGCTGTTTTTT. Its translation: CASSGRWSVGELFF.

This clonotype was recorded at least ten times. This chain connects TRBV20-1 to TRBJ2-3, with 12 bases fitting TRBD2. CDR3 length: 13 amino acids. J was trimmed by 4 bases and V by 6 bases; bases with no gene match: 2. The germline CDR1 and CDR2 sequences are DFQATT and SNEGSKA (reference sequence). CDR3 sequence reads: CSALAGGPDTQYF. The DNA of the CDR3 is TGCAGTGCCCTAGCGGGAGGGCCAGATACGCAGTATTTT.

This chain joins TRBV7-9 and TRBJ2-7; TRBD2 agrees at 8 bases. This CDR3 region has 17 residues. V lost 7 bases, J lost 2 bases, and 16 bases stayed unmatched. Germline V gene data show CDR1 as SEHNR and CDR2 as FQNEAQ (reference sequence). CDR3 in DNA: TGTGCCAGCACCATGGCGGGCGGGAGGCCATTACCCTACGAGCAGTACTTC. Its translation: CASTMAGGRPLPYEQYF.

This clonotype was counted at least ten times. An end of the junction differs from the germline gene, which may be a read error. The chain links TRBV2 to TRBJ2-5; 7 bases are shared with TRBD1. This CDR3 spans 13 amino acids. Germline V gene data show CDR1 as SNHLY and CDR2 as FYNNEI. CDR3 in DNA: TGTGCCAGCAGGGAAGACAGGGTCGGGCCCCAGTACTTC. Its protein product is CASREDRVGPQYF.

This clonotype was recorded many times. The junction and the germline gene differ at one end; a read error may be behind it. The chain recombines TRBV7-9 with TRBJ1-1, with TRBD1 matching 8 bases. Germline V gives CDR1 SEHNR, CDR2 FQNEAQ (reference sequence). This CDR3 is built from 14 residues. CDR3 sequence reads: CASSLTTGGTEAFF. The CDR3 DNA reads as TGCGCCAGCAGCCTAACAACAGGGGGCACTGAAGCTTTCTTT.

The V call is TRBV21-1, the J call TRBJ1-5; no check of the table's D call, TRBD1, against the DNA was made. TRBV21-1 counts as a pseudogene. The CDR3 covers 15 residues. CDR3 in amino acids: CASSKKDSLNQPQHF. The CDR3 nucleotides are TGTGCCAGCAGCAAAAAGGACAGCTTAAATCAGCCCCAGCATTTT.

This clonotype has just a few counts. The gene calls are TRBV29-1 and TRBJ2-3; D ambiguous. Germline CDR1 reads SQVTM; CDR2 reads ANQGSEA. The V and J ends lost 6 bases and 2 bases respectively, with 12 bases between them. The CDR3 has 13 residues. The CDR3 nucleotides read TGCAGCGTCGCCCAAGTCCTCACAGATACGCAGTATTTT. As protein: CSVAQVLTDTQYF.

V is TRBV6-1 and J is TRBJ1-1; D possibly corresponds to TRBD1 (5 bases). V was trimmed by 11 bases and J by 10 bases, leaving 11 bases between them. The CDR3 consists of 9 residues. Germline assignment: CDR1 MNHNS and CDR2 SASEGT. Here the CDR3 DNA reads TGTGCCTCTCGGGGGGGAGCTTTCTTT. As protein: CASRGGAFF.

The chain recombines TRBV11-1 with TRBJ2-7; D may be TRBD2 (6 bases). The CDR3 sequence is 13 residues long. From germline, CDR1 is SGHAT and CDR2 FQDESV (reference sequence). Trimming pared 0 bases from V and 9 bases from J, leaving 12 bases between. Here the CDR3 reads CASSLAYAGPQYF. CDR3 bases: TGTGCCAGCAGCTTAGCCTACGCGGGACCGCAGTACTTC.

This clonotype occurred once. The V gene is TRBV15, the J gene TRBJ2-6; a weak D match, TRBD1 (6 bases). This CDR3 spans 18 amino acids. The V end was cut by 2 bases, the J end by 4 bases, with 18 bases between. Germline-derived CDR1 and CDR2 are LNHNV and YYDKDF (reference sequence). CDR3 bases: TGTGCCACCAGCAGAAGGGCCAGGGGAAAGTCCGGGGCCAACGTCCTGACTTTC. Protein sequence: CATSRRARGKSGANVLTF.